What follows are 14 T cell receptor beta chains derived from one specimen sequenced in a study of T cell responses to AZD1222 COVID-19 vaccine (dated by TCRdb to the early 2020s). The time point label, read with the paper, signifies: baseline before first vaccination. Library method: the immunoSEQ multiplex PCR assay. TCRdb re-hosts the immuneACCESS table, in-frame sequences only. Its copies lack some clones; in the studies checked, an unresolved V gene accounts for under half of them, and the cause for the rest is not known. The sample table records 150,000 or so clones; about 90% of these occur just once. Of the sample, approximately 2.1% is held by the ten largest clones. Specimen: peripheral blood, collected on day 0 of AZD1222 vaccination. These receptors originate from an adult in good health.

This chain joins TRBV7-9 and TRBJ2-7; 9 nucleotides agree with TRBD1. The germline gives CDR1 SEHNR, CDR2 FQNEAQ (reference sequence). This CDR3 region has 14 residues. V lost 4 bases and J lost 5; bases outside the gene matches: 6. CDR3 in amino acids: CASSSTGGFNEQYF. In nucleotides, the CDR3 is TGTGCCAGCAGCTCGACAGGGGGATTTAACGAGCAGTACTTC.

The table lists this clone with a count of one. This rearrangement joins TRBV21-1 to TRBJ1-5. TRBV21-1 is shown as a pseudogene. CDR3 length equals 14 residues. The CDR3 nucleotides read TGTGCCAGCACCTATGGCCGGAGGGAGCAGCCCCAGCATTTT. Translating gives CASTYGRREQPQHF.

This chain uses TRBV27 with TRBJ2-1; 8 bases fit TRBD2. Trimming took 0 bases from V and 6 from J; bases not matched to a gene: 4. CDR1 is MNHEY and CDR2 is SMNVEV in the germline V gene (reference sequence). The CDR3 extends over 15 amino acids. The CDR3, as DNA: TGTGCCAGCAGTTTATCCGGACTAGCTCCCAATGAGCAGTTCTTC. This encodes CASSLSGLAPNEQFF.

The chain links TRBV29-1 to TRBJ2-3; D is ambiguous. Germline-derived CDR1 and CDR2 are SQVTM and ANQGSEA. V was cut by 1 base and J by 0 bases, with 8 bases left in between. This CDR3 has 14 amino acids. In DNA, the CDR3 is TGCAGCGTTGAAGCGCAGGCAAGCACAGATACGCAGTATTTT. Its translation is CSVEAQASTDTQYF.

The chain uses TRBV7-9 and TRBJ1-2; 7 nucleotides match TRBD1. CDR1 is SEHNR and CDR2 is FQNEAQ in the germline V gene (reference sequence). There are 13 residues in the CDR3. The J segment lost 4 bases and the V segment lost 6 bases, leaving 5 bases of the junction unmatched. The CDR3 spells CASRTRDSYGYTF. The CDR3 DNA reads TGTGCCAGCAGAACCCGGGACAGCTATGGCTACACCTTC.

This clone was seen just once. The J gene is TRBJ1-2, the V gene TRBV5-6, with 7 bases lining up with TRBD1. Germline lookup yields CDR1 SGHDT and CDR2 YYEEEE. CDR3 size: 14 residues. After removal of 4 bases from V and 5 bases from J, the junction contained 8 bases not matched to a gene. The CDR3 bases are TGTGCCAGCAGCCCACCGGGACAGCCATATGGCTACACCTTC. The encoded protein is CASSPPGQPYGYTF.

The J gene is TRBJ2-5, the V gene TRBV9; tentative D call: TRBD2 (5 bases). Germline V lookup: CDR1 SGDLS, CDR2 YYNGEE. V was cut by 1 base and J by 1 base, with 11 bases left in between. The CDR3 is 15 residues long. CDR3 in amino acids: CASSVTWEPQETQYF. The CDR3 coding sequence is TGTGCCAGCAGCGTAACTTGGGAGCCCCAAGAGACCCAGTACTTC.

This clone was recorded a few times. V usage is TRBV3-1 (or the pseudogene TRBV3-2) and J usage is TRBJ1-6; D is unclear. The CDR3 is 12 amino acids. V lost 3 bases and J lost 14, with 11 bases in between. Germline V gene sequence: CDR1 LGHDT, CDR2 YNNKEL (reference sequence). The CDR3 DNA sequence: TGTGCCAGCAGCCAGGTACCGCAGGCCCTCCACTTT. This sequence encodes CASSQVPQALHF.

V usage is TRBV5-1 and J usage is TRBJ2-5; no clear D. V lost 0 bases and J 2 bases, leaving 8 bases between the germline ends. Per germline, CDR1 SGHRS and CDR2 YFSETQ. The CDR3 totals 14 residues. The CDR3, as DNA: TGCGCCAGCAGCTTGGAGGCAGCTCAAGAGACCCAGTACTTC. Protein product: CASSLEAAQETQYF.

The chain employs TRBV7-2 and TRBJ1-2; D not certain. V lost 2 bases, J lost 2 bases, and 12 bases lay in between. Per the germline V gene, CDR1 is SGHTA and CDR2 is FQGNSA. This CDR3 has 15 residues. The CDR3 sequence is CASSLYPGHNYGYTF. The DNA for the CDR3 is TGTGCCAGCAGCTTATATCCGGGTCACAACTATGGCTACACCTTC.

The rearrangement links TRBV4-1 to TRBJ1-4; the D is unclear. CDR1 MGHRA and CDR2 YSYEKL come from the germline V gene. The V end lost 0 bases, the J end lost 2 bases, and 7 bases lay between the germline ends. This CDR3 has 15 amino acids. The CDR3 loop is CASSQDVGTNEKLFF. The CDR3 region has the DNA TGCGCCAGCAGCCAAGATGTGGGGACTAATGAAAAACTGTTTTTT.

V and J are TRBV11-1 and TRBJ2-5; possibly TRBD1 or TRBD2 for D (6 bases each). Germline loops: CDR1 SGHAT, CDR2 FQDESV (reference sequence). Trimming shortened V by 0 bases and J by 2 bases, and 13 bases separated the two germline ends. The CDR3 consists of 16 residues. The CDR3 here is CASSLAGGPGQETQYF. In nucleotides, the CDR3 is TGTGCCAGCAGCTTAGCAGGGGGGCCTGGGCAAGAGACCCAGTACTTC.

This clone turned up a few times. The chain has TRBV7-9 and TRBJ2-7; D is ambiguous. CDR3 length: 12 amino acids. CDR1 SEHNR and CDR2 FQNEAQ come from the germline V gene (reference sequence). Trimming removed 5 bases from V and 0 bases from J, with 5 bases in between. CDR3: CASSPSSYEQYF. For the CDR3, the DNA is TGTGCCAGCAGCCCCTCCTCCTACGAGCAGTACTTC.

This chain links TRBV5-5 with TRBJ1-1; 11 bases fit TRBD1. The CDR3 loop spans 16 amino acids. Germline lookup yields CDR1 SGHKS and CDR2 YYEKEE (reference sequence). Trimming took 4 bases from V and 3 from J; bases not matched to a gene: 8. Written as DNA, the CDR3 is TGTGCCAGCAGCAATGGACAGGGGGCTGTTGACACTGAAGCTTTCTTT. Its translation: CASSNGQGAVDTEAFF.